Following are 7 T cell receptor beta chains from one sample sequenced in a study of shared clonotypes between healthy human individuals. Profiled with immunoSEQ multiplex PCR; TCRdb holds only in-frame clones, not every one. The sample contains roughly 850,000 clones, just over 95% of which appear only once. In the naive CD8 group, cells lacked CD45RO and were positively selected for CCR7, so terminally differentiated effector memory CD45RA+ cells were left out. The sequenced material came from naive CD8+ T cells sorted from blood. The receptor source for this set is a man aged 25-45 years in good health.

The rearrangement links TRBV7-6 to TRBJ2-7; a possible D gene is TRBD2 (5 bases). With 4 bases removed from V and 2 bases from J, the gap between germline ends came to 12 bases. Germline-derived CDR1 and CDR2 are SGHVS and FNYEAQ. This CDR3 has 14 amino acids. CDR3 sequence: CASSSERGTYEQYF. CDR3 sequence (DNA): TGTGCCAGCAGCTCCGAACGGGGTACCTACGAGCAGTACTTC.

J is TRBJ2-1 and V is TRBV4-1, with D tentatively TRBD2 (6 bases). In germline, CDR1 is MGHRA, CDR2 YSYEKL. Trimming stripped 3 bases from V and 5 bases from J, with 14 bases between. This CDR3 is built from 15 residues. CDR3 amino acids: CASSHLWEVNNEQFF. The CDR3 nucleotides read TGCGCCAGCAGCCACTTATGGGAGGTAAACAATGAGCAGTTCTTC.

The count of this clone is one. The V call is TRBV7-9, the J call TRBJ1-2; D not resolved. This CDR3 spans 15 amino acids. V shed 5 bases and J shed 3 bases, with 16 bases lying between them. The V gene's germline CDR1 is SEHNR and CDR2 FQNEAQ (reference sequence). CDR3 nucleotides: TGTGCCAGCAGCGTATCCGAACAGTGGGACTATGGCTACACCTTC. Protein product: CASSVSEQWDYGYTF.

V usage is TRBV27 and J usage is TRBJ2-5; D tentatively fits TRBD1 or TRBD2 (5 bases each). V gave up 5 bases and J gave up 2 bases, with 12 bases separating them. This CDR3 contains 14 residues. Germline CDR1 reads MNHEY; CDR2 reads SMNVEV (reference sequence). In DNA form, the CDR3 reads TGTGCCAGCAGTAAAAGGGACCGACAAGAGACCCAGTACTTC. This sequence encodes CASSKRDRQETQYF.

The chain combines TRBV5-4 with TRBJ2-1; D possibly corresponds to TRBD2 (5 bases). Germline CDR1 and CDR2: SGHNT and YYREEE (reference sequence). V lost 4 bases, J lost 8 bases, and 19 bases lay in between. The CDR3 loop spans 15 amino acids. The CDR3 coding sequence is TGTGCCAGCAGCCTTCGGACTTATCTTGGGGATGAGCAGTTCTTC. It specifies CASSLRTYLGDEQFF.

This clone was detected only once. This chain joins TRBV28 and TRBJ2-7; 8 positions match TRBD1. The CDR3 length is 14 residues. Losses at the gene ends were 6 bases for V and 0 bases for J; bases not matched to a gene: 4. Germline lookup yields CDR1 MDHEN and CDR2 SYDVKM. Here the CDR3 reads CASSAGTGSYEQYF. The CDR3 DNA sequence: TGTGCCAGCAGCGCCGGGACAGGCTCCTACGAGCAGTACTTC.

V usage is TRBV7-2 and J usage is TRBJ2-7, with D possibly matching TRBD1 (5 bases). Per germline, CDR1 SGHTA and CDR2 FQGNSA. The V end lost 5 bases, the J end lost 4 bases, and 18 bases lay between the germline ends. CDR3 size: 15 residues. This CDR3 is CASSPGQGWTYEQYF. The DNA for the CDR3 is TGTGCCAGCAGCCCCGGACAAGGTTGGACGTACGAGCAGTACTTC.